This is a list of T cell receptor beta chains from one sample in a study of blood T cell repertoires in COVID-19. TCRdb's copy holds only in-frame clones and misses some; the assay was immunoSEQ multiplex PCR. The repertoire holds over 150,000 clones, with roughly 85% as singletons. The sequenced sample was peripheral blood. The receptors shown here come from a woman aged 55-69 years with COVID-19, enrolled during active disease. Each CDR3 is given with its conserved first and last residue. Fields, in order: D gene, J gene, clone size, V gene, CDR3 DNA, CDR3 protein. The D gene is left open where the match is weak. Expanded clones get a size class; other rows say once, few or many, or leave the size out.

d_call: NA; j_call: TRBJ1-1; clone_size: NA; v_call: TRBV5-4; cdr3_nt: TGTGCCAGCAGCTTGGTGAGGGCCCCGAACACTGAAGCTTTCTTT; cdr3_aa: CASSLVRAPNTEAFF
d_call: TRBD1; j_call: TRBJ1-1; clone_size: NA; v_call: TRBV7-9; cdr3_nt: TGTGCCAGCAGCGCCGGAGGGGGCCTTAACACTGAAGCTTTCTTT; cdr3_aa: CASSAGGGLNTEAFF
d_call: NA; j_call: TRBJ1-1; clone_size: NA; v_call: TRBV19; cdr3_nt: TGTGCCAGTAACCCCAGTCCTGCGGGGACTGAAGCTTTCTTT; cdr3_aa: CASNPSPAGTEAFF
d_call: NA; j_call: TRBJ2-1; clone_size: NA; v_call: TRBV11-3; cdr3_nt: TGTGCCAGCAGCTTAGAAGCGGGCCCATACAATGAGCAGTTCTTC; cdr3_aa: CASSLEAGPYNEQFF
d_call: NA; j_call: TRBJ1-5; clone_size: few; v_call: TRBV29-1; cdr3_nt: TGCAGCGTTGAGGTGGGGGGGGTGGATCAGCCCCAGCATTTT; cdr3_aa: CSVEVGGVDQPQHF
d_call: NA; j_call: TRBJ1-5; clone_size: NA; v_call: TRBV3-1/TRBV3-2; cdr3_nt: TGTGCCAGCAGCACACAGGGTTCTAATCAGCCCCAGCATTTT; cdr3_aa: CASSTQGSNQPQHF
d_call: NA; j_call: TRBJ1-1; clone_size: NA; v_call: TRBV18; cdr3_nt: TGTGCCAGCTCGCCTAGACAGGTAGCGTCCTTGGGCACTGAAGCTTTCTTT; cdr3_aa: CASSPRQVASLGTEAFF
d_call: NA; j_call: TRBJ1-5; clone_size: NA; v_call: TRBV19; cdr3_nt: TGTGCCAGTAGTGGAGGGGAATGGGGCAATCAGCCCCAGCATTTT; cdr3_aa: CASSGGEWGNQPQHF
d_call: TRBD1; j_call: TRBJ1-2; clone_size: NA; v_call: TRBV18; cdr3_nt: TGTGCCAGCTCACCCATTAGATTCCGACAGGGCTCACACTATGGCTACACCTTC; cdr3_aa: CASSPIRFRQGSHYGYTF
d_call: TRBD1; j_call: TRBJ1-3; clone_size: NA; v_call: TRBV3-1/TRBV3-2; cdr3_nt: TGTGCCAGCAGCCACGGGCAGGGGGTAGGGAGCACCATATATTTT; cdr3_aa: CASSHGQGVGSTIYF
d_call: NA; j_call: TRBJ1-6; clone_size: NA; v_call: TRBV7-6; cdr3_nt: TGTGCCAGCAGCTTTGCCCGGGACTTCACCACACCCCTCCACTTT; cdr3_aa: CASSFARDFTTPLHF
d_call: TRBD2; j_call: TRBJ2-1; clone_size: NA; v_call: TRBV5-4; cdr3_nt: TGTGCCAGCAGCTTCTTTCAGCGGGGGGACAATGAGCAGTTCTTC; cdr3_aa: CASSFFQRGDNEQFF
d_call: NA; j_call: TRBJ1-5; clone_size: NA; v_call: TRBV6-1; cdr3_nt: TGTGCCAGCAGTGAATCGAGCCGTATGCCCCAGCATTTT; cdr3_aa: CASSESSRMPQHF
d_call: TRBD1; j_call: TRBJ1-5; clone_size: NA; v_call: TRBV5-6; cdr3_nt: TGTGCCAGCAGTCGACAGGGGAATCAGCCCCAGCATTTT; cdr3_aa: CASSRQGNQPQHF
d_call: TRBD1; j_call: TRBJ1-2; clone_size: NA; v_call: TRBV6-1; cdr3_nt: TGTGCCAGCAGTGAAGCCGGACAGGACTATGGCTACACCTTC; cdr3_aa: CASSEAGQDYGYTF
d_call: NA; j_call: TRBJ1-3; clone_size: NA; v_call: TRBV24-1; cdr3_nt: TGTGCCACCAGTGACCCGTCGGGGGGGTCTGGAAACACCATATATTTT; cdr3_aa: CATSDPSGGSGNTIYF
d_call: NA; j_call: TRBJ1-6; clone_size: NA; v_call: TRBV14; cdr3_nt: TGTGCCAGCAGCCAAGGCGACAGGATTAATTCACCCCTCCACTTT; cdr3_aa: CASSQGDRINSPLHF
d_call: NA; j_call: TRBJ1-6; clone_size: NA; v_call: TRBV19; cdr3_nt: TGTGCCAGTAGTACGGACACTAAATATAATTCACCCCTCCACTTT; cdr3_aa: CASSTDTKYNSPLHF
d_call: TRBD1; j_call: TRBJ2-7; clone_size: NA; v_call: TRBV5-1; cdr3_nt: TGCGCCAGCAGCTACGGGACAGGGTCCTACGAGCAGTACTTC; cdr3_aa: CASSYGTGSYEQYF
d_call: TRBD2; j_call: TRBJ2-7; clone_size: NA; v_call: TRBV7-9; cdr3_nt: TGTGCCAGCAGCTCGAGGACTAGCGCAGACTCCTACGAGCAGTACTTC; cdr3_aa: CASSSRTSADSYEQYF
d_call: NA; j_call: TRBJ1-1; clone_size: few; v_call: TRBV19; cdr3_nt: TGTGCCAGTAGTAAGGGGGGGGTAAGGACTGAAGCTTTCTTT; cdr3_aa: CASSKGGVRTEAFF
d_call: TRBD1; j_call: TRBJ2-5; clone_size: few; v_call: TRBV18; cdr3_nt: TGTGCCAGCTCACCCGGACAGGGGTCGAAGGAGACCCAGTACTTC; cdr3_aa: CASSPGQGSKETQYF
d_call: NA; j_call: TRBJ2-1; clone_size: few; v_call: TRBV9; cdr3_nt: TGTGCCAGCGGTGGGGCCGCCCCGAGGGAGCAGTTCTTC; cdr3_aa: CASGGAAPREQFF
d_call: NA; j_call: TRBJ1-1; clone_size: NA; v_call: TRBV27; cdr3_nt: TGTGCCATCAGGCCGAACAGGGAGAACACTGAAGCTTTCTTT; cdr3_aa: CAIRPNRENTEAFF
d_call: NA; j_call: TRBJ1-2; clone_size: NA; v_call: TRBV18; cdr3_nt: TGTGCCAGCTCAGAGTCTAACTATGGCTACACCTTC; cdr3_aa: CASSESNYGYTF
d_call: TRBD1; j_call: TRBJ1-2; clone_size: NA; v_call: TRBV18; cdr3_nt: TGTGCCAGCTCGCCCTCTCTGGACAGGGCCTATGGCTACACCTTC; cdr3_aa: CASSPSLDRAYGYTF
d_call: NA; j_call: TRBJ2-1; clone_size: NA; v_call: TRBV11-3; cdr3_nt: TGTGCCAGCAGCCGTTTTCGGGGAAGCGACAATGAGCAGTTCTTC; cdr3_aa: CASSRFRGSDNEQFF
d_call: NA; j_call: TRBJ2-2; clone_size: NA; v_call: TRBV19; cdr3_nt: TGTGCCAGTAGTATAGCCCTGGGGCTAAGCACCGGGGAGCTGTTTTTT; cdr3_aa: CASSIALGLSTGELFF
d_call: TRBD1; j_call: TRBJ1-4; clone_size: once; v_call: TRBV6-1; cdr3_nt: TGTGCCAGCAGTGATTCGACAGGGGCCGGAAAACTGTTTTTT; cdr3_aa: CASSDSTGAGKLFF
d_call: TRBD1; j_call: TRBJ1-2; clone_size: NA; v_call: TRBV6-5; cdr3_nt: TGTGCCAGCAGACGGATAGGACAGGGGGAATCTGGCTACACCTTC; cdr3_aa: CASRRIGQGESGYTF
d_call: NA; j_call: TRBJ2-5; clone_size: NA; v_call: TRBV10-1; cdr3_nt: TGCGCCAGCAGTGATTCAGGATTCCAAGAGACCCAGTACTTC; cdr3_aa: CASSDSGFQETQYF
d_call: TRBD1; j_call: TRBJ1-1; clone_size: NA; v_call: TRBV5-1; cdr3_nt: TGCGCCAGCAGCTTGCTAGGGACAGGGGATACTGAAGCTTTCTTT; cdr3_aa: CASSLLGTGDTEAFF
d_call: TRBD1; j_call: TRBJ1-1; clone_size: NA; v_call: TRBV2; cdr3_nt: TGTGCCAGCAGTGCCTCCGGGACAGGGGGCACTGAAGCTTTCTTT; cdr3_aa: CASSASGTGGTEAFF
d_call: NA; j_call: TRBJ2-5; clone_size: NA; v_call: TRBV18; cdr3_nt: TGTGCCAGCTCAGCGGACCAAGAGACCCAGTACTTC; cdr3_aa: CASSADQETQYF
d_call: NA; j_call: TRBJ1-1; clone_size: NA; v_call: TRBV5-1; cdr3_nt: TGCGCCAGCAGCTTGCTTTCCAGGGGTAACACTGAAGCTTTCTTT; cdr3_aa: CASSLLSRGNTEAFF
d_call: NA; j_call: TRBJ1-6; clone_size: NA; v_call: TRBV6-6; cdr3_nt: TGTGCCAGCAGTTTCCAGCAGGGCAATTCACCCCTCCACTTT; cdr3_aa: CASSFQQGNSPLHF
d_call: TRBD2; j_call: TRBJ2-1; clone_size: NA; v_call: TRBV6-5; cdr3_nt: TGTGCCAGCATGTCCGGCGGGAGGGCCTACAATGAGCAGTTCTTC; cdr3_aa: CASMSGGRAYNEQFF
d_call: NA; j_call: TRBJ2-7; clone_size: NA; v_call: TRBV6-2/TRBV6-3; cdr3_nt: TGTGCCAGCAGTTACCAGGGGCAGGCCCTACGGGAGCAGTACTTC; cdr3_aa: CASSYQGQALREQYF
d_call: NA; j_call: TRBJ2-1; clone_size: once; v_call: TRBV2; cdr3_nt: TGTGCCAGCATCCCTAACGGCTACAATGAGCAGTTCTTC; cdr3_aa: CASIPNGYNEQFF
d_call: NA; j_call: TRBJ1-1; clone_size: NA; v_call: TRBV2; cdr3_nt: TGTGCCAGCAGTGAATTGACAGTGAACACTGAAGCTTTCTTT; cdr3_aa: CASSELTVNTEAFF
d_call: TRBD1; j_call: TRBJ1-2; clone_size: NA; v_call: TRBV29-1; cdr3_nt: TGCAGCGTGGTTCAAACCGGGACAGGGATTTATGGCTACACCTTC; cdr3_aa: CSVVQTGTGIYGYTF
d_call: TRBD1; j_call: TRBJ1-4; clone_size: few; v_call: TRBV3-1/TRBV3-2; cdr3_nt: TGTGCCAGCAGCCCCCGGACAGGAAATAATGAAAAACTGTTTTTT; cdr3_aa: CASSPRTGNNEKLFF
d_call: TRBD1; j_call: TRBJ1-2; clone_size: NA; v_call: TRBV5-1; cdr3_nt: TGCGCCAGCAGTGGACAGGGGGCGGGCTATGGCTACACCTTC; cdr3_aa: CASSGQGAGYGYTF
d_call: NA; j_call: TRBJ1-1; clone_size: NA; v_call: TRBV11-2; cdr3_nt: TGTGCCAGCAGCTACCTACCCATGAACACTGAAGCTTTCTTT; cdr3_aa: CASSYLPMNTEAFF
d_call: NA; j_call: TRBJ2-1; clone_size: few; v_call: TRBV7-2; cdr3_nt: TGTGCCAGCAGCTTATCTCCAGTCTCGCACAATGAGCAGTTCTTC; cdr3_aa: CASSLSPVSHNEQFF
d_call: TRBD1; j_call: TRBJ1-4; clone_size: NA; v_call: TRBV5-1; cdr3_nt: TGCGCCAGCAGCTTTGTACCGGGACAGCCTAATGAAAAACTGTTTTTT; cdr3_aa: CASSFVPGQPNEKLFF
d_call: NA; j_call: TRBJ1-2; clone_size: NA; v_call: TRBV6-5; cdr3_nt: TGTGCCAGCAGTTCAGGGGCATATGGCTACACCTTC; cdr3_aa: CASSSGAYGYTF
d_call: NA; j_call: TRBJ2-1; clone_size: NA; v_call: TRBV11-3; cdr3_nt: TGTGCCAGCAGCTCCCCCCGTTACAATGAGCAGTTCTTC; cdr3_aa: CASSSPRYNEQFF
d_call: NA; j_call: TRBJ2-7; clone_size: NA; v_call: TRBV14; cdr3_nt: TGTGCCAGCACCCATCTACAGGGCTACGAGCAGTACTTC; cdr3_aa: CASTHLQGYEQYF
d_call: NA; j_call: TRBJ1-3; clone_size: NA; v_call: TRBV5-6; cdr3_nt: TGTGCCAGCAGCCTCGCGTCTGATTTTGGAAACACCATATATTTT; cdr3_aa: CASSLASDFGNTIYF
d_call: TRBD1; j_call: TRBJ1-2; clone_size: NA; v_call: TRBV19; cdr3_nt: TGTGCCAGTAGACAACAGGGGTCCCTCAACTATGGCTACACCTTC; cdr3_aa: CASRQQGSLNYGYTF
d_call: TRBD1; j_call: TRBJ1-2; clone_size: once; v_call: TRBV6-5; cdr3_nt: TGTGCCAGCACCCGGGACAGGGGGAACTATGGCTACACCTTC; cdr3_aa: CASTRDRGNYGYTF
d_call: TRBD1; j_call: TRBJ1-5; clone_size: NA; v_call: TRBV7-8; cdr3_nt: TGTGCCAGCAGCTTACGCGGGACAGCCGAAGTGAGCAATCAGCCCCAGCATTTT; cdr3_aa: CASSLRGTAEVSNQPQHF
d_call: NA; j_call: TRBJ1-3; clone_size: once; v_call: TRBV30; cdr3_nt: TGTGCCTGGAGTGTACGACGGGGTATAGGAAACACCATATATTTT; cdr3_aa: CAWSVRRGIGNTIYF
d_call: NA; j_call: TRBJ1-4; clone_size: NA; v_call: TRBV6-5; cdr3_nt: TGTGCCAGCATTAGAGCAGGCTCGTCCGAAAAACTGTTTTTT; cdr3_aa: CASIRAGSSEKLFF
d_call: NA; j_call: TRBJ1-2; clone_size: NA; v_call: TRBV14; cdr3_nt: TGTGCCAGCAGCCATTCGACATCCTATGGCTACACCTTC; cdr3_aa: CASSHSTSYGYTF
d_call: NA; j_call: TRBJ1-5; clone_size: NA; v_call: TRBV25-1; cdr3_nt: TGTGCCAGCAGTGAATCCGGGGGGCCCCAGCATTTT; cdr3_aa: CASSESGGPQHF